A single sample is the source of the 26 T cell receptor beta chains below, sequenced in a study of T cells in women clearing cervical HPV infection. Some clones are missing from TCRdb's copy, which holds only in-frame ones; the method was immunoSEQ multiplex PCR. This table holds around 30,000 clones. Sequencing was carried out using blood buffy coat. All receptors derive from a woman aged 18 to 69 with a cervical HPV16 infection that either progressed to CIN3+ or cleared (not recorded which).

Comments on this clone: The CDR3 end falls 3 residues outside the read, so it is completed with the germline J gene. V and J are TRBV19 and TRBJ2-3; TRBD1 might be the D (6 bases). Germline V CDR1 and CDR2: LNHDA, SQIVND (reference sequence). The CDR3 loop spans 16 amino acids. The CDR3 DNA, read in part, is TGTGCCAGTAGTATGATAAGGACAGAGAAATATCAGCCG. As protein: CASSMIRTEKYQP. The full CDR3 reads CASSMIRTEKYQPQYF.

As for this clone: From the germline J gene comes the end of the CDR3, since the read stops 3 residues before it. The V and J genes are TRBV12-3 or TRBV12-4 and TRBJ2-1; 9 nucleotides agree with TRBD2. There are 17 residues in the CDR3. J gave up 2 bases and V 5 bases, and 10 bases lay outside the gene matches. The covered CDR3 bases are TGTGCCAGCAGTCGACAAATAGCGGGAGCTACCTACAATGAG. Encoded protein: CASSRQIAGATYNE. The full-length CDR3 reads as CASSRQIAGATYNEQFF.

The sequenced CDR3 bases are TGTGCCAGCTCACCAACGACAGGGGGGTCCCTAACTAACTATGGT. This codes for CASSPTTGGSLTNYG. The full CDR3 protein reads CASSPTTGGSLTNYGQYF. This chain uses TRBV18 with TRBJ2-4; 9 nucleotides line up with TRBD1. The read finishes 3 residues shy of the CDR3 end, and the germline J gene is used to complete it. Germline V gene data show CDR1 as KGHSH and CDR2 as LQKENI. The CDR3 has 18 amino acids.

Points on this clone: The read halts 3 residues ahead of the CDR3 end, with the missing end drawn from the germline J gene. The same CDR3 can be traced to other DNA sequences in this sample. The chain links TRBV7-1 to TRBJ2-1; 15 bases map to TRBD2. TRBV7-1 is labeled an ORF, and its function is uncertain. Trimming took 2 bases from V and 4 from J; bases not matched to a gene: 12. This CDR3 is 20 amino acids long. The sequenced CDR3 bases are TGTGCCAGCAGCTCACCCCGGACTAGCGGGGGGGTGGGGGGTTACAATGAG. Translating it yields CASSSPRTSGGVGGYNE. The entire CDR3 is CASSSPRTSGGVGGYNEQFF.

Worth noting for this clone: The read ends 3 residues shy of where the CDR3 ends; the end is completed using the germline J gene. This chain links TRBV6-2 or TRBV6-3 with TRBJ1-1, with D possibly matching TRBD1 (5 bases). CDR3 length: 12 amino acids. V was cut by 4 bases and J by 5 bases, with 8 bases left in between. Germline loops: CDR1 MNHEY, CDR2 SVGEGT. Here the CDR3 reads CASSFGGTEAFF. The CDR3 bases that were read are TGTGCCAGCAGTTTCGGGGGTACTGAA.

As for this clone: The read stops 3 residues short of the end of the CDR3; the missing end is completed from the germline J gene. The chain is built from TRBV4-1 and TRBJ1-2, with 7 positions matching TRBD1. Germline lookup yields CDR1 MGHRA and CDR2 YSYEKL. CDR3 length: 17 residues. Trimming cost V 1 base and J 1 base; bases outside gene matches: 9. CDR3 in amino acids: CASSQGRDSSFNYGYTF. The sequenced part of the CDR3 DNA is TGCGCCAGCAGCCAAGGGAGGGACAGCAGCTTTAACTATGGC.

Concerning this clone itself: The DNA ends 3 residues before the CDR3 does, and the rest of the CDR3 is filled in from the germline J gene. V is TRBV10-3 and J is TRBJ2-1; tentatively, D is TRBD1 or TRBD2 (9 bases each). Germline assignment: CDR1 ENHRY and CDR2 SYGVKD. Trimming removed 5 bases from V and 8 bases from J, with 31 bases in between. CDR3 length equals 19 residues. The part of the CDR3 DNA that was read is TGTGCCATCAGTACGGGACAGGGAAAGCGGGGGGCCCCCGGGGATGAG. Encoded protein: CAISTGQGKRGAPGDE. The whole CDR3 protein is CAISTGQGKRGAPGDEQFF.

With respect to this clone: The CDR3 goes on 3 residues after the read ends, and that part is filled in from the germline J gene. This sequence joins TRBV10-3 and TRBJ1-2; no clear D. The germline V gene encodes CDR1 ENHRY and CDR2 SYGVKD. The V and J ends lost 10 bases and 3 bases respectively, with 15 bases between them. The CDR3 length is 13 residues. This chain's CDR3 is CATTDLGDYGYTF. The CDR3 DNA, read in part, is TGTGCCACAACAGACCTCGGGGACTATGGC.

Incomplete CDR3 DNA: TGTGCCACCAGCAGAGATCGACAGGGACAAGAGACC. It yields the protein CATSRDRQGQET. The entire CDR3 protein reads CATSRDRQGQETQYF. The chain employs TRBV15 and TRBJ2-5, with 7 nucleotides matching TRBD1. The sequenced fragment ends 3 residues before the CDR3 boundary, so the rest is inferred from the germline J gene. Germline CDR1 is LNHNV and CDR2 is YYDKDF (reference sequence). The ends lost 0 bases at V and 2 bases at J; junction bases unmatched: 3. This CDR3 has 15 amino acids. The full variable domain, completed using reference TRBV15 and TRBJ2-5, is DAMVIQNPRYQVTQFGKPVTLSCSQTLNHNVMYWYQQKSSQAPKLLFHYYDKDFNNEADTPDNFQSRRPNTSFCFLDIRSPGLGDTAMYLCATSRDRQGQETQYFGPGTRLLVL.

A note on this clone: The read ends 3 residues early relative to the CDR3; the germline J gene fills the gap. The chain couples TRBV30 to TRBJ2-7, with D possibly matching TRBD1 (6 bases). Germline V gene data show CDR1 as GTSNPN and CDR2 as SVGIG (reference sequence). The ends were cut back, 1 base at V and 3 bases at J, with 13 bases in the middle. This CDR3 spans 14 amino acids. CDR3 sequence: CAWSAPDSNYEQYF. The CDR3 bases that were read are TGTGCCTGGAGTGCCCCGGACAGCAACTACGAG.

The covered CDR3 bases are TGCGCCAGCAGCTCTATTCCCGGGGAGGCAAACGAG. It codes for CASSSIPGEANE. The entire CDR3 protein is CASSSIPGEANEQYF. The chain carries TRBV5-1 and TRBJ2-7, with D maybe TRBD2 (6 bases). Read data end 3 residues before the CDR3 end; the end is taken from the germline J gene. This CDR3 contains 15 residues. Trimming pared 3 bases from V and 5 bases from J, leaving 18 bases between. Germline CDR1 SGHRS, CDR2 YFSETQ.

To note about this clone: The CDR3 goes on 3 residues after the read ends, and that part is filled in from the germline J gene. V is TRBV2 and J is TRBJ1-1; D unclear. The CDR3 contains 18 residues. CDR1 and CDR2 (germline): SNHLY, FYNNEI. The ends were cut back, 4 bases at V and 0 bases at J, with 21 bases in the middle. CDR3 in amino acids: CASSGLIGLRGLNTEAFF. The CDR3 bases that were read are TGTGCCAGCAGTGGTTTAATCGGCCTTCGTGGGCTGAACACTGAA.

To note about this clone: The read finishes 3 residues shy of the CDR3 end, and the germline J gene is used to complete it. The chain recombines TRBV7-3 with TRBJ2-3, with TRBD1 matching 7 bases. CDR1 SGHTA and CDR2 FQGTGA come from the germline V gene. The CDR3 totals 15 residues. The CDR3 reads CASSYQGGARETQYF. Partial CDR3 DNA: TGTGCCAGCAGCTACCAAGGGGGCGCGAGGGAGACG.

Notes on this clone: The observed sequence ends 3 residues before the CDR3 terminus, with the missing tail filled in from the germline J gene. The V and J genes are TRBV20-1 and TRBJ1-2, with TRBD1 as a possible D gene (5 bases). The V gene's germline CDR1 is DFQATT and CDR2 SNEGSKA (reference sequence). The CDR3 runs 13 residues. V was clipped by 0 bases and J by 3 bases, with 8 bases between them. CDR3 DNA, as far as it was read: TGCAGTGCTAGAGATATACAGGACTATGGC. Residues: CSARDIQDYG. The complete CDR3 protein is CSARDIQDYGYTF.

A word on this clone: The read terminates 3 residues before the CDR3 end, so the remaining end is supplied by the germline J gene. The chain carries TRBV19 and TRBJ2-3, with a possible D match to TRBD2 (8 bases). V was cut by 7 bases and J by 5 bases, with 16 bases left in between. The CDR3 totals 14 residues. Germline values: CDR1 LNHDA, CDR2 SQIVND (reference sequence). The CDR3 sequence: CASTGGAGGDTQYF. The CDR3 DNA, read in part, is TGTGCCAGTACGGGGGGGGCAGGGGGAGATACG.

With regard to this clone: With the read ending 3 residues before the CDR3 end, the germline J gene is used to fill in that end. This chain uses TRBV5-1 with TRBJ2-5, with 7 bases aligning to TRBD2. Germline V lookup: CDR1 SGHRS, CDR2 YFSETQ. The CDR3 is made up of 14 amino acids. After removal of 6 bases from V and 5 bases from J, the junction contained 10 bases not matched to a gene. The CDR3 is CASKSGGSPETQYF. The covered CDR3 bases are TGCGCCAGCAAGTCGGGGGGTTCGCCGGAGACC.

CDR3 residues: CASSSDSPLFF. The CDR3 bases that were read are TGTGCCAGCAGCTCCGACTCACCG. The chain has TRBV7-8 and TRBJ2-2, with D uncertain. The CDR3 is cut off 3 residues early in the read; its end comes from the germline J gene. Germline CDR1 and CDR2: SGHVS and FQNEAQ. This CDR3 has 11 amino acids.

A word on this clone: Read coverage stops 3 residues before the CDR3 terminus; the germline J gene supplies the remainder. The genes are TRBV6-2 or TRBV6-3 and TRBJ1-2; 8 nucleotides align to TRBD1. This CDR3 spans 14 amino acids. Germline values: CDR1 MNHEY, CDR2 SVGEGT. V was clipped by 6 bases and J by 7 bases; unmatched bases: 10. This CDR3 is CASSRAGQGTGYTF. The CDR3 DNA, read in part, is TGTGCCAGCAGCCGCGCTGGACAGGGAACTGGC.

About this clone itself: Read coverage stops 3 residues before the CDR3 terminus; the germline J gene supplies the remainder. V and J are TRBV7-2 and TRBJ1-1, with D possibly TRBD1 on 5 matching bases. Germline CDR1 reads SGHTA; CDR2 reads FQGNSA. V lost 1 base, J lost 1 base, and 7 bases lay in between. The CDR3 is 14 residues long. The sequenced CDR3 bases are TGTGCCAGCAGCTTAGGGCAGGGGAACACTGAA. Its protein product is CASSLGQGNTE. The whole CDR3 protein reads CASSLGQGNTEAFF.

The sequenced CDR3 bases are TGTGCCAGCAGTGCGCGAGACAGGGTTAACTATGGC. Translating it yields CASSARDRVNYG. The CDR3 as a whole reads CASSARDRVNYGYTF. This chain uses TRBV2 with TRBJ1-2; 7 nucleotides agree with TRBD1. The CDR3 end falls 3 residues outside the read, so it is completed with the germline J gene. This CDR3 is 15 amino acids long. With V trimmed by 4 bases and J by 1 base, 6 bases remained unmatched. Germline V gene lookup returns CDR1 SNHLY and CDR2 FYNNEI.

Comments on this clone: The read halts 3 residues ahead of the CDR3 end, with the missing end drawn from the germline J gene. The V call is TRBV15, the J call TRBJ1-2; 7 bases are a match to TRBD1. J lost 4 bases, V lost 1 base, and 6 bases had no gene match. Germline V gene data show CDR1 as LNHNV and CDR2 as YYDKDF (reference sequence). The CDR3 runs 15 residues. The sequenced CDR3 bases are TGTGCCACCAGCAGAGCAGGGGGAGACGTCTATGGC. This codes for CATSRAGGDVYG. Given in full, the CDR3 is CATSRAGGDVYGYTF.

As for this clone: The read halts 3 residues ahead of the CDR3 end, with the missing end drawn from the germline J gene. The chain recombines TRBV19 with TRBJ1-5; 8 bases line up with TRBD1. The ends lost 3 bases at V and 6 bases at J; junction bases unmatched: 7. CDR1 LNHDA and CDR2 SQIVND come from the germline V gene (reference sequence). The CDR3 extends over 15 amino acids. The covered CDR3 bases are TGTGCCAGTAGTATCCCAGGGGGCGGCTCTCAGCCC. This translates into CASSIPGGGSQP. The full CDR3 is CASSIPGGGSQPQHF.

In regard to this clone: The CDR3 goes on 3 residues after the read ends, and that part is filled in from the germline J gene. This chain uses TRBV5-1 with TRBJ1-2; D perhaps matches TRBD1 (5 bases). V was shortened by 0 bases and J by 2 bases, with 5 bases between the two germline ends. This CDR3 region has 13 residues. The germline V gene encodes CDR1 SGHRS and CDR2 YFSETQ. This CDR3 is CASSLGQNYGYTF. The CDR3 DNA, read in part, is TGCGCCAGCAGCTTGGGACAGAACTATGGC.

On this clone: Read coverage stops 3 residues before the CDR3 terminus; the germline J gene supplies the remainder. The sample holds other DNA sequences that translate to the same CDR3. The chain couples TRBV18 to TRBJ1-2, with D perhaps TRBD1 (5 bases). CDR3 size: 13 residues. CDR1 is KGHSH and CDR2 is LQKENI in the germline V gene. V lost 0 bases and J lost 4, with 6 bases in between. The part of the CDR3 DNA that was read is TGTGCCAGCTCACCACCAACAGGCTATGGC. It specifies CASSPPTGYG. The whole CDR3 sequence is CASSPPTGYGYTF.

Notes on this clone: Sequencing ends 3 residues short of the CDR3 end; the germline J gene provides the rest. The chain employs TRBV2 and TRBJ1-1; 8 bases agree with TRBD1. Germline V gene data show CDR1 as SNHLY and CDR2 as FYNNEI. After removal of 6 bases from V and 4 bases from J, the junction contained 4 bases not matched to a gene. This CDR3 has 13 amino acids. The DNA read from the CDR3 is TGTGCCAGCAGCCAGGGGGCTAGCACTGAA. Translated, it gives CASSQGASTE. The whole CDR3 is CASSQGASTEAFF.

Comment on this clone: Relative to the germline gene, one junction end is altered; a read error may explain this. The DNA ends 3 residues before the CDR3 does, and the rest of the CDR3 is filled in from the germline J gene. The gene calls are TRBV4-2 and TRBJ2-1; TRBD2 matches 8 bases. The germline V gene encodes CDR1 LGHNA and CDR2 YNFKEQ. This CDR3 is 16 amino acids long. CDR3 loop: CASSQTVLAGTDEQFF. The CDR3 bases that were read are TGCGCCAGCAGCCAAACCGTGTTAGCGGGAACGGATGAG.